Below, 3 T cell receptor beta chains from the same sample are listed, as sequenced in a study of early T cells in non-severe SARS-CoV-2 infection. TCRdb called the 5' RACE reads again in MiXCR, with one record for every CDR3 protein. Of about 35,000 distinct CDR3 sequences listed, roughly 4% are singletons. The sequenced sample consisted of whole blood. The source is an adult who was a healthcare worker with PCR-confirmed SARS-CoV-2 infection or an uninfected control (not recorded which).

This clonotype was recorded many times. The CDR3 DNA follows: TGCAGCGTTGGAGTAGCCGCCTCGAACACCGGGGAGCTGTTTTTT. Amino acids: CSVGVAASNTGELFF. This sequence joins TRBV29-1 and TRBJ2-2; D is unresolved. This CDR3 comprises 15 residues. The V gene's germline CDR1 is SQVTM and CDR2 ANQGSEA. The ends were cut back, 4 bases at V and 0 bases at J, with 12 bases in the middle.

This clonotype was seen at least ten times. The chain links TRBV20-1 to TRBJ2-1; the D gene is possibly TRBD2 (5 bases). This CDR3 has 12 residues. V was pared by 1 base and J by 9 bases, with 10 bases between. Germline assignment: CDR1 DFQATT and CDR2 SNEGSKA (reference sequence). The CDR3 DNA follows: TGCAGTGCTAGAGCGGGGTGGAGTGAGCAGTTCTTC. Translated: CSARAGWSEQFF.

This clonotype has a count of ten or more. The rearrangement joins TRBV29-1 to TRBJ1-1, with D unclear. Looked up from germline, CDR1 is SQVTM and CDR2 is ANQGSEA. CDR3 length: 14 residues. The V end was cut by 7 bases, the J end by 2 bases, with 17 bases between. Written as DNA, the CDR3 is TGCAGCGGTACCACGACGGGATTCAACACTGAAGCTTTCTTT. Its protein product is CSGTTTGFNTEAFF.